The 20 T cell receptor beta chains below all came from one sample that was sequenced in a study of CD8+ T cells in alopecia areata. Sequencing used cDNA as its template, made by extracting RNA and reverse transcribing it. Libraries were prepared by immunoSEQ multiplex PCR; TCRdb keeps only in-frame clonotypes and omits some of them. This sample carries roughly 260,000 clones and no singletons, and 0.9% to 1.5% goes to the top ten. Pooled cutaneous lymph node cells were sorted using CD4, CD8alpha, NKG2D, NKG2ACE and other markers. The sample was CD4+ T cells sorted from a lymph node. Source of these receptors: a C3H/HeJ mouse with alopecia areata. The MHC haplotype recorded for the strain is H2-k.

Comment on this clone: Mouse gene names and germline throughout. The CDR3 end falls 4 residues outside the read, so it is completed with the germline J gene. Other nucleotide sequences in the sample specify the same CDR3. The chain carries TRBV5 and TRBJ1-1; the D gene is possibly TRBD1 (5 bases). Looked up from germline, CDR1 is LGHNA and CDR2 is YNLKQL (reference sequence). The CDR3 runs 13 residues. V lost 5 bases and J 0 bases, leaving 7 bases between the germline ends. The DNA read from the CDR3 is TGTGCCAGCAGCAGGACAACAAACACA. As protein: CASSRTTNT. The full CDR3 is CASSRTTNTEVFF.

This clone was seen a handful of times. Mouse gene names apply. From the germline J gene comes the end of the CDR3, since the read stops 4 residues before it. The same CDR3 is also encoded by other DNA sequences in this sample. The chain links TRBV31 to TRBJ1-2, with 10 bases fitting TRBD1. The trim removed 3 bases at V and 0 bases at J, leaving 1 base unmatched. CDR3 size: 14 residues. From germline, CDR1 is GKSSPN and CDR2 SITVG. CDR3 DNA, as far as it was read: TGTGCCTGGAGAGGACAGGGGGCAAACTCC. Translated: CAWRGQGANS. The full CDR3 protein is CAWRGQGANSDYTF.

In regard to this clone: Mouse germline and gene names are used. The sequence runs out 4 residues before the end of the CDR3; the remainder is reconstructed from the germline J gene. The rearrangement uses TRBV14 and TRBJ2-7; the match to TRBD1 covers 10 bases. Germline CDR1 and CDR2: SGHDT and FRDEAV. J gave up 3 bases and V 4 bases, and 4 bases lay outside the gene matches. The CDR3 loop spans 14 amino acids. CDR3 bases read: TGTGCCAGCAGTCCTGACAGGGGGCTCTAT. Protein: CASSPDRGLY. The complete CDR3 reads CASSPDRGLYEQYF. Variable domain in full (rest from reference TRBV14 and TRBJ2-7): EAGVTQSPRYAVLQEGQAVSFWCDPISGHDTLYWYQQPRDQGPQLLVYFRDEAVIDNSQLPSDRFSAVRPKGTNSTLKIQSAKQGDTATYLCASSPDRGLYEQYFGPGTRLTVL.

Notes on this clone: Mouse gene names apply. The CDR3 end lies 3 residues beyond the end of the read and is filled in from the germline J gene. The chain combines TRBV31 with TRBJ1-6, with TRBD1 identical over 10 bases. Being an ORF, TRBJ1-6 has a function that is uncertain. The CDR3 extends over 15 amino acids. Germline-derived CDR1 and CDR2 are GKSSPN and SITVG. Trimming cost V 0 bases and J 7 bases; bases outside gene matches: 3. The sequenced CDR3 bases are TGTGCCTGGAGTCTATCGGGACAGGGGAATTCGCCC. Amino acid sequence: CAWSLSGQGNSP. The full CDR3 reads CAWSLSGQGNSPLYF.

Turning to this clone: The genes are named according to mouse. The CDR3 end falls 4 residues outside the read, so it is completed with the germline J gene. This sample includes further DNA sequences coding for the same CDR3. The chain combines TRBV19 with TRBJ1-2, with 9 positions matching TRBD1. V was clipped by 5 bases and J by 1 base; unmatched bases: 3. The V gene's germline CDR1 is FNHDT and CDR2 SITEND (reference sequence). The CDR3 sequence is 14 residues long. Partial CDR3 DNA: TGTGCCAGCAGCATGACAGGGGGAAACTCC. Its protein product is CASSMTGGNS. The entire CDR3 protein reads CASSMTGGNSDYTF.

This clone was recorded a few times. Gene names follow the mouse nomenclature. The read ends 3 residues before the CDR3 terminus; that terminus is restored from the germline J gene. J is TRBJ1-6 and V is TRBV19; 7 nucleotides agree with TRBD1. TRBJ1-6 is annotated as an ORF whose role is uncertain. This CDR3 has 14 residues. Looked up from germline, CDR1 is FNHDT and CDR2 is SITEND (reference sequence). Germline trimming cut 4 bases from V and 4 bases from J; bases unmatched to any gene: 2. This CDR3 is CASSVQGYNSPLYF. The CDR3 bases that were read are TGTGCCAGCAGTGTACAGGGGTATAATTCGCCC.

This clone came up a few times. These gene names are mouse names. Read coverage stops 4 residues before the CDR3 terminus; the germline J gene supplies the remainder. The rearrangement uses TRBV31 and TRBJ1-2, with a weak D call TRBD1 (5 bases). Germline loops: CDR1 GKSSPN, CDR2 SITVG. The length of the CDR3 is 13 residues. V lost 0 bases and J lost 4, with 9 bases in between. The CDR3 loop reads CAWSLGEISDYTF. Incomplete CDR3 DNA: TGTGCCTGGAGTCTAGGGGAAATCTCC.

A few counts support this clone. Gene names are mouse gene names. The CDR3 is cut off 4 residues early in the read; its end comes from the germline J gene. The chain employs TRBV13-3 and TRBJ2-3; 8 bases are a match to TRBD2. Germline trimming cut 3 bases from V and 1 base from J; bases unmatched to any gene: 1. The germline gives CDR1 NNHDY, CDR2 SYVADS. The CDR3 consists of 14 residues. The sequenced CDR3 bases are TGTGCCAGCAGTGTACTGGGGGGTGCAGAA. Translated, it gives CASSVLGGAE. The CDR3, in full, reads CASSVLGGAETLYF.

To note about this clone: Gene names are mouse gene names. The CDR3 is cut off 4 residues early in the read; its end comes from the germline J gene. The chain employs TRBV13-1 and TRBJ2-1; 9 bases line up with TRBD2. The V gene's germline CDR1 is NSHNY and CDR2 SYGAGN. CDR3 length: 16 amino acids. With 1 base clipped from V and 1 base from J, the junction kept 3 bases outside the gene matches. CDR3 DNA, as far as it was read: TGTGCCAGCAGTGATCCTGGGGGGGTGAACTATGCT. It is translated as CASSDPGGVNYA. In full, the CDR3 reads CASSDPGGVNYAEQFF.

Concerning this clone: Genes and germline come from the mouse. The CDR3 end falls 4 residues outside the read, so it is completed with the germline J gene. The sample contains more than one DNA sequence encoding this CDR3. The rearrangement uses TRBV1 and TRBJ2-3; 7 bases agree with TRBD1. The CDR3 extends over 15 amino acids. CDR1 and CDR2 (germline): NSQYPW, LRSPGD (reference sequence). The J segment lost 0 bases and the V segment lost 4 bases, leaving 4 bases of the junction unmatched. CDR3 DNA (partial): TGCACCTGCAGTGGGGGACAGACTAGTGCAGAA. Translating it yields CTCSGGQTSAE. The whole CDR3 reads CTCSGGQTSAETLYF.

About this clone: The gene symbols are mouse symbols. The read falls 4 residues short of the CDR3 end, and the missing part is taken from the germline J gene. The J gene is TRBJ2-3, the V gene TRBV13-1, with 11 positions matching TRBD2. The germline CDR1 and CDR2 sequences are NSHNY and SYGAGN. This CDR3 region has 16 residues. Partial CDR3 DNA: TGTGCCAGCAGTGATGGGACCGGGACTGGGGGAGAA. Its translation: CASSDGTGTGGE. The CDR3 reads in full as CASSDGTGTGGETLYF.

To note about this clone: The listed genes are named as in mouse. The read halts 4 residues ahead of the CDR3 end, with the missing end drawn from the germline J gene. The chain links TRBV13-3 to TRBJ1-2, with a weak D call TRBD1 (5 bases). Per germline, CDR1 NNHDY and CDR2 SYVADS. This CDR3 is 14 amino acids long. V was shortened by 5 bases and J by 0 bases, with 11 bases between the two germline ends. The DNA read from the CDR3 is TGTGCCAGCAGGGTGGGACTCTCAAACTCC. Residues: CASRVGLSNS. The complete CDR3 reads CASRVGLSNSDYTF.

For this clone: Gene names refer to mouse genes. The read is 4 residues too short to cover the CDR3 end, so that end is filled in from the germline J gene. V and J are TRBV5 and TRBJ2-5; 11 bases are a match to TRBD2. After removal of 2 bases from V and 0 bases from J, the junction contained 4 bases not matched to a gene. This CDR3 has 17 amino acids. Germline loops: CDR1 LGHNA, CDR2 YNLKQL (reference sequence). The part of the CDR3 DNA that was read is TGTGCCAGCAGCCAAACCGGGACTGGGGGTAACCAAGAC. Protein product: CASSQTGTGGNQD. The CDR3 in its entirety is CASSQTGTGGNQDTQYF.

This clone was detected a few times. All gene names here are mouse names. The read is 4 residues too short to cover the CDR3 end, so that end is filled in from the germline J gene. The rearrangement links TRBV13-3 to TRBJ2-3, with 10 bases that match TRBD1. Trimming cost V 5 bases and J 0 bases; bases outside gene matches: 6. This CDR3 has 16 amino acids. Germline V lookup: CDR1 NNHDY, CDR2 SYVADS. This chain's CDR3 is CASRSRDRGSAETLYF. The sequenced CDR3 bases are TGTGCCAGCAGGTCCCGGGACAGGGGCAGTGCAGAA.

This clone was seen a handful of times. The genes and germline here are from mouse. From the germline J gene comes the end of the CDR3, since the read stops 4 residues before it. V is TRBV5 and J is TRBJ2-5; D remains ambiguous. CDR1 LGHNA and CDR2 YNLKQL come from the germline V gene (reference sequence). The CDR3 length is 12 residues. CDR3 sequence: CASSQDTDTQYF. The CDR3 DNA, read in part, is TGTGCCAGCAGCCAAGACACAGAC.

In the case of this clone: Any gene name here is a mouse gene name. The read gets to within 4 residues of the CDR3 end, and the germline J gene fills in the rest. The same CDR3 arises from other DNA sequences in this sample as well. The chain combines TRBV1 with TRBJ2-2; 9 positions match TRBD2. The trim removed 3 bases at V and 6 bases at J, leaving 2 bases unmatched. The CDR3 has 14 residues. The germline gives CDR1 NSQYPW, CDR2 LRSPGD (reference sequence). The part of the CDR3 DNA that was read is TGCACCTGCAGTGCGGGGACTGGGCCCGGG. It encodes CTCSAGTGPG. The full CDR3 sequence reads CTCSAGTGPGQLYF.

To note about this clone: Gene and germline names: mouse. Sequencing ends 4 residues short of the CDR3 end; the germline J gene provides the rest. V usage is TRBV13-2 and J usage is TRBJ2-5; TRBD2 aligns across 12 bases. V gave up 3 bases and J gave up 2 bases; unmatched junction bases: 7. The CDR3 extends over 17 amino acids. Germline CDR1 NNHNN, CDR2 SYGAGS (reference sequence). Partial CDR3 DNA: TGTGCCAGCGGTGCGCCGGGACTGGGGGGAGGCCAAGAC. Its translation is CASGAPGLGGGQD. The whole CDR3 is CASGAPGLGGGQDTQYF.

This clone has a handful of counts. Gene names refer to mouse genes. The read ends 4 residues before the CDR3 terminus; that terminus is restored from the germline J gene. This sequence joins TRBV13-2 and TRBJ2-4; weak D call: TRBD1 (6 bases). The V and J ends lost 1 base and 0 bases respectively, with 9 bases between them. In germline, CDR1 is NNHNN, CDR2 SYGAGS (reference sequence). The CDR3 contains 15 residues. CDR3 DNA, as far as it was read: TGTGCCAGCGGTGATCGGACAGCTAGTCAAAAC. It encodes CASGDRTASQN. The CDR3, in full, reads CASGDRTASQNTLYF.

This clone was counted a few times. Germline and genes: mouse. Other DNA sequences in this specimen translate into the identical CDR3. The CDR3 DNA, read in part, is TGTGCCTGGAGTCCCCGGACAGCAAACACA. Translation: CAWSPRTANT. The entire CDR3 protein is CAWSPRTANTEVFF. The chain carries TRBV31 and TRBJ1-1; D is perhaps TRBD1 (6 bases). With the read ending 4 residues before the CDR3 end, the germline J gene is used to fill in that end. Germline V CDR1 and CDR2: GKSSPN, SITVG. Deletions cut 1 base from V and 0 bases from J, with 9 bases between. The CDR3 is made up of 14 amino acids.

Note on this clone: Gene names and germline refer to mouse. The observed sequence ends 4 residues before the CDR3 terminus, with the missing tail filled in from the germline J gene. The V call is TRBV17, the J call TRBJ2-5, with TRBD1 matching over 7 bases. Germline assignment: CDR1 MNHDT and CDR2 YYDKIL. The CDR3 extends over 16 amino acids. The junction had 9 bases not matched to a gene; V was cut back by 4 bases and J by 2 bases. The DNA read from the CDR3 is TGTGCTAGCAGTACCCGAGGACAGGCGAGCCAAGAC. Amino acid sequence: CASSTRGQASQD. The entire CDR3 is CASSTRGQASQDTQYF.